These T cell receptor beta chains were read from a single sample in a study of OX40 agonist ivuxolimab in advanced cancers. TCRdb's copy holds only in-frame clones and misses some; the assay was immunoSEQ multiplex PCR. The repertoire holds tens of thousands of clones, with about 91% as singletons. The specimen comprised CD4+ or CD8+ T cells sorted from blood, sampled in a trial of the OX40 agonist ivuxolimab. Every receptor here comes from an adult with an advanced solid tumor such as melanoma, head and neck, liver or kidney cancer. Both conserved end residues are part of each CDR3. The D gene is left open where the match is weak. Where a row states a size, it is once, few, many or the class of an expanded clone; other rows omit it.

v_gene	abundance	d_gene	len	j_gene	CDR3aa	CDR3nt
TRBV5-1	-	TRBD1	18	TRBJ2-6	CASSGTGTGSSGANVLTF	TGCGCCAGCAGCGGGACCGGGACAGGATCCTCTGGGGCCAACGTCCTGACTTTC
TRBV9	-	TRBD1	15	TRBJ1-1	CASNPGGGMNTEAFF	TGTGCCAGCAACCCAGGGGGGGGCATGAACACTGAAGCTTTCTTT
TRBV7-9	-	TRBD2	16	TRBJ2-7	CASSLVISGSSYEQYF	TGTGCCAGCAGCTTAGTGATTAGCGGGAGCTCCTACGAGCAGTACTTC
TRBV11-2	-	TRBD1	14	TRBJ2-7	CASSLGQGMYEQYF	TGTGCCAGCAGCTTAGGACAGGGGATGTACGAGCAGTACTTC
TRBV7-9	-	-	15	TRBJ1-1	CASSFDVNMNTEAFF	TGTGCCAGCAGCTTTGACGTCAACATGAACACTGAAGCTTTCTTT
TRBV27	-	-	13	TRBJ1-2	CASSLSTGGRYTF	TGTGCCAGCAGTTTATCTACCGGGGGACGCTACACCTTC
TRBV7-9	-	TRBD2	12	TRBJ2-7	CASSPGGYEQYF	TGTGCCAGCAGTCCGGGGGGCTACGAGCAGTACTTC
TRBV9	-	-	15	TRBJ1-2	CASSPLGPESDGYTF	TGTGCCAGCAGCCCCCTCGGACCAGAGTCCGATGGCTACACCTTC
TRBV7-6	once	TRBD1	14	TRBJ2-5	CASSLTGGKETQYF	TGTGCCAGCAGCCTGACAGGGGGGAAAGAGACCCAGTACTTC
TRBV13	-	TRBD2	17	TRBJ2-3	CASSQARGLAGADTQYF	TGTGCCAGCAGTCAAGCAAGAGGACTAGCGGGGGCAGATACGCAGTATTTT
TRBV7-2	-	-	14	TRBJ2-7	CASSLDSQDYEQYF	TGTGCCAGCAGCTTGGACAGCCAGGACTACGAGCAGTACTTC
TRBV11-2	-	TRBD2	16	TRBJ2-1	CASSLDTRGGYNEQFF	TGTGCCAGCAGCTTAGATACGCGGGGGGGCTACAATGAGCAGTTCTTC
TRBV25-1	-	-	12	TRBJ2-7	CASGGTAYEQYF	TGTGCCAGCGGGGGGACAGCCTACGAGCAGTACTTC
TRBV7-2	-	-	17	TRBJ2-1	CASSLGGALSSYNEQFF	TGTGCCAGCAGCTTAGGTGGGGCCCTGAGCTCCTACAATGAGCAGTTCTTC
TRBV19	-	-	13	TRBJ2-3	CASSIGGTDTQYF	TGTGCCAGTAGTATAGGAGGCACAGATACGCAGTATTTT
TRBV28	-	-	15	TRBJ2-3	CASSLSGGITDTQYF	TGTGCCAGCAGTTTATCGGGCGGAATCACAGATACGCAGTATTTT
TRBV4-2	-	-	13	TRBJ2-7	CASSQGSGHEQYF	TGTGCCAGCAGCCAAGGGTCAGGCCACGAGCAGTACTTC
TRBV10-3	-	-	12	TRBJ1-2	CAIRDTAGGYTF	TGTGCCATCAGAGACACCGCGGGTGGCTACACCTTC
TRBV28	-	TRBD1	15	TRBJ2-7	CASSFGDRGSYEQYF	TGTGCCAGCAGTTTCGGGGACAGGGGATCCTACGAGCAGTACTTC
TRBV4-1	once	-	14	TRBJ2-7	CASSQVWSLHEQYF	TGCGCCAGCAGCCAAGTTTGGAGCCTCCACGAGCAGTACTTC
TRBV19	-	TRBD2	15	TRBJ2-3	CASVDGGDSTDTQYF	TGTGCCAGTGTCGATGGGGGGGATAGCACAGATACGCAGTATTTT
TRBV11-2	-	TRBD2	15	TRBJ2-5	CASSPLAGGQETQYF	TGTGCCAGCAGCCCACTAGCGGGGGGTCAAGAGACCCAGTACTTC
TRBV2	-	-	15	TRBJ1-1	CASSEVITVTTEAFF	TGTGCCAGCAGTGAAGTTATTACGGTAACCACTGAAGCTTTCTTT
TRBV6-5	once	-	15	TRBJ1-2	CASSKALGRIYGYTF	TGTGCCAGCAGTAAGGCGCTTGGGCGGATCTATGGCTACACCTTC
TRBV6-6	once	TRBD1	16	TRBJ1-5	CASSYPGQYSNQPQHF	TGTGCCAGCAGTTACCCGGGACAGTATAGCAATCAGCCCCAGCATTTT
TRBV25-1	-	-	15	TRBJ1-1	CASSELGGKDTEAFF	TGTGCCAGCAGTGAATTGGGGGGCAAGGACACTGAAGCTTTCTTT
TRBV7-9	once	-	11	TRBJ2-1	CASSQGPPPFF	TGTGCCAGCAGCCAGGGTCCCCCGCCGTTCTTC
TRBV6-5	-	TRBD2	14	TRBJ2-7	CASNRAGSSYEQYF	TGTGCCAGCAACCGAGCGGGGAGCTCCTACGAGCAGTACTTC
TRBV7-6	-	TRBD2	17	TRBJ2-1	CASSLESGGGAYNEQFF	TGTGCCAGCAGCTTAGAGTCCGGCGGGGGGGCTTATAATGAGCAGTTCTTC
TRBV5-1	once	TRBD2	15	TRBJ2-3	CASSLGGGGTDTQYF	TGCGCCAGCAGCTTGGGCGGGGGGGGCACAGATACGCAGTATTTT
TRBV28	-	-	15	TRBJ2-1	CASSLGLDSYNEQFF	TGTGCCAGCAGTTTAGGACTCGACTCCTACAATGAGCAGTTCTTC
TRBV7-9	-	TRBD1	14	TRBJ2-5	CASSLGGTAGTQYF	TGTGCCAGCAGCTTAGGAGGGACAGCCGGGACCCAGTACTTC
TRBV6-1	-	-	17	TRBJ2-2	CASSERPSQIYTGELFF	TGTGCCAGCAGTGAACGGCCTTCGCAGATCTACACCGGGGAGCTGTTTTTT